This TCR beta chain was profiled in a study of blood T cell repertoires in COVID-19. In the authors' methods: Estimates of nucleated cell counts were drawn from the amplification of reference gene primers. The assay was immunoSEQ multiplex PCR, and TCRdb's table has in-frame clones only and misses some. V, J and clone size reflect that table, while D and trimming were determined from the DNA. The sample consists of 250,000 or so clones, almost 90% of them appearing once. From germline, CDR1 is SEHNR and CDR2 FQNEAQ (reference sequence). V was clipped by 0 bases and J by 2 bases, with 11 bases between them. The CDR3 spans 16 residues.

This TCR derives from a man aged 80 or over with acute or convalescent COVID-19. Sequencing was done on a sample of peripheral blood. This chain joins TRBV7-9 and TRBJ1-3; D not resolved. The chain's CDR3 is CASSLASTSAGNTIYF. The CDR3 DNA sequence: TGTGCCAGCAGCTTAGCCTCCACTTCCGCTGGAAACACCATATATTTT.